The 24 T cell receptor beta chains listed next were all sequenced from one sample in a study of CD8+ T cells in alopecia areata. Treatment: oral pan-JAK inhibitor, 5-10 mg twice daily. Sequencing relied on a cDNA template that was reverse transcribed from extracted RNA. Libraries were prepared by immunoSEQ multiplex PCR; TCRdb keeps only in-frame clonotypes and omits some of them. The data contain over 150,000 clones, approximately 62% of them singletons. Specimen: CD4+ T cells sorted from blood, collected at week 24, from a patient treated with tofacitinib. The receptors come from a human donor with alopecia areata.

This chain joins TRBV6-5 and TRBJ2-5; D may be TRBD1 (6 bases). The CDR3 loop spans 14 amino acids. V lost 5 bases to trimming and J lost 5 bases, with 15 bases between them. Germline values: CDR1 MNHEY, CDR2 SVGAGI. The CDR3 DNA reads TGTGCCAGCAGTAAACTACAGGGTCGCGAGACCCAGTACTTC. This codes for CASSKLQGRETQYF.

The chain links TRBV2 to TRBJ1-6; D possibly corresponds to TRBD1 (5 bases). Germline CDR1 SNHLY, CDR2 FYNNEI. V was pared by 3 bases and J by 8 bases, with 8 bases between. The CDR3 sequence is 13 residues long. In nucleotides, the CDR3 is TGTGCCAGCAGTGACAGGGAAGATTCACCCCTCCACTTT. Translation gives CASSDREDSPLHF. The full variable domain, with the rest looked up from reference TRBV2 and TRBJ1-6, is EPEVTQTPSHQVTQMGQEVILRCVPISNHLYFYWYRQILGQKVEFLVSFYNNEISEKSEIFDDQFSVERPDGSNFTLKIRSTKLEDSAMYFCASSDREDSPLHFGNGTRLTVT.

The chain couples TRBV2 to TRBJ1-5, with 8 bases identical to TRBD1. This CDR3 has 15 amino acids. Germline-derived CDR1 and CDR2 are SNHLY and FYNNEI. Trimming cost V 3 bases and J 6 bases; bases outside gene matches: 7. The CDR3 nucleotides are TGTGCCAGCAGTGAGCCGACAGGGGCCGGTCAGCCCCAGCATTTT. Amino acids: CASSEPTGAGQPQHF.

The CDR3 coding sequence is TGTGCCAGCAGCCCTTGGGAATCCAACTATGGCTACACCTTC. Translation gives CASSPWESNYGYTF. This chain joins TRBV7-9 and TRBJ1-2, with D uncertain. Germline assignment: CDR1 SEHNR and CDR2 FQNEAQ (reference sequence). CDR3 length: 14 amino acids. The V gene lost 5 bases and the J gene lost 2 bases, with 12 bases spanning the gap.

CDR3 sequence reads: CASSFSGAEGYTF. CDR3 nucleotides: TGTGCCAGCAGCTTTTCAGGGGCAGAGGGCTACACCTTC. The chain recombines TRBV7-2 with TRBJ1-2; possible D gene TRBD1, 6 bases. Germline values: CDR1 SGHTA, CDR2 FQGNSA. CDR3 length: 13 residues. V was shortened by 3 bases and J by 8 bases, with 13 bases between the two germline ends.

The chain has TRBV28 and TRBJ1-6; D might be TRBD1 (6 bases). V was clipped by 1 base and J by 8 bases, with 9 bases between them. The CDR3 totals 14 residues. CDR1 is MDHEN, CDR2 SYDVKM, per germline. The CDR3 loop reads CASSLSGGYSPLHF. As DNA, the CDR3 is TGTGCCAGCAGTTTATCTGGGGGCTATTCACCCCTCCACTTT.

V and J are TRBV2 and TRBJ1-5; no clear D gene. The CDR3 loop spans 14 amino acids. V was cut by 6 bases and J by 3 bases, with 12 bases left in between. Germline CDR1 and CDR2: SNHLY and FYNNEI. The CDR3 is CASSAAGINQPQHF. In DNA, the CDR3 is TGTGCCAGCAGCGCGGCGGGGATCAATCAGCCCCAGCATTTT.

J is TRBJ1-1 and V is TRBV19; 9 nucleotides align to TRBD1. The V segment lost 6 bases and the J segment 5 bases; nucleotides outside the gene matches: 7. From germline, CDR1 is LNHDA and CDR2 SQIVND (reference sequence). This CDR3 spans 14 amino acids. The CDR3 sequence: CASRVTGGETEAFF. Written as DNA, the CDR3 is TGTGCCAGTAGGGTTACAGGGGGCGAGACTGAAGCTTTCTTT.

The V gene is TRBV27, the J gene TRBJ1-1; D is ambiguous. The CDR3 is 13 amino acids. Per germline, CDR1 MNHEY and CDR2 SMNVEV (reference sequence). V gave up 2 bases and J gave up 2 bases, with 6 bases separating them. The CDR3 nucleotides are TGTGCCAGCAGTTTAGAATACAACACTGAAGCTTTCTTT. Translation gives CASSLEYNTEAFF.

This clone was counted only a few times. CDR3 sequence (DNA): TGTGCCAGCAGCCAAAAAGGGGTACTAAGCTCCTACAATGAGCAGTTCTTC. Amino acid sequence: CASSQKGVLSSYNEQFF. The chain joins TRBV11-2 to TRBJ2-1; tentative D call: TRBD1 (5 bases). CDR1 SGHAT and CDR2 FQNNGV come from the germline V gene. Trimming cost V 5 bases and J 0 bases, with 17 bases left between them. This CDR3 has 17 residues.

J is TRBJ2-1 and V is TRBV29-1; the match to TRBD1 covers 7 bases. This CDR3 is built from 14 residues. Germline CDR1 is SQVTM and CDR2 is ANQGSEA. V gave up 3 bases and J gave up 5 bases; unmatched junction bases: 7. The CDR3 region has the DNA TGCAGCGTTGACCGCGACAGGGCTAACAATGAGCAGTTCTTC. Translating it yields CSVDRDRANNEQFF.

V gene TRBV30 combines with J gene TRBJ2-7; D might be TRBD1 or TRBD2, each matching 5 bases. From germline, CDR1 is GTSNPN and CDR2 SVGIG (reference sequence). The CDR3 loop spans 12 amino acids. The V and J ends lost 3 bases and 2 bases respectively, with 8 bases between them. The DNA of the CDR3 is TGTGCCTGGAGCTCGGGACCCTACGAGCAGTACTTC. It codes for CAWSSGPYEQYF.

This clone came up many times. V usage is TRBV12-5 and J usage is TRBJ1-1, with D unresolved. The CDR3 contains 15 residues. Germline V gene lookup returns CDR1 LGHNT and CDR2 FRNRAP. V was trimmed by 5 bases and J by 0 bases, leaving 13 bases between them. The CDR3 nucleotides read TGTGCTAGTGGTGGAGCAGGACCTATGAACACTGAAGCTTTCTTT. Translated: CASGGAGPMNTEAFF.

The J gene is TRBJ2-5, the V gene TRBV30; the D gene is possibly TRBD1 (7 bases). The CDR3 runs to 14 residues. Germline V gene sequence: CDR1 GTSNPN, CDR2 SVGIG (reference sequence). V lost 5 bases to trimming and J lost 1 base, with 14 bases between them. The CDR3 DNA reads as TGTGCCTGGGAGAGACAGGGACTCCAAGAGACCCAGTACTTC. Translation: CAWERQGLQETQYF.

This clone was seen only once. J is TRBJ2-1 and V is TRBV20-1, with unresolved D. The CDR3 is made up of 10 amino acids. Trimming pared 8 bases from V and 4 bases from J, leaving 6 bases between. Germline-derived CDR1 and CDR2 are DFQATT and SNEGSKA (reference sequence). CDR3 sequence: CSMGYNEQFF. The CDR3 DNA sequence: TGCAGTATGGGTTACAATGAGCAGTTCTTC.

This sequence joins TRBV5-1 and TRBJ2-6, with D unresolved. The germline CDR1 and CDR2 sequences are SGHRS and YFSETQ. V gave up 4 bases and J gave up 4 bases, with 15 bases separating them. CDR3 size: 16 residues. The CDR3 here is CASSPGQRAGANVLTF. CDR3 nucleotides: TGCGCCAGCAGCCCCGGCCAACGGGCCGGGGCCAACGTCCTGACTTTC.

This clone was observed a handful of times. The chain uses TRBV30 and TRBJ2-7; unclear D gene. Trimming took 0 bases from V and 6 from J, leaving 15 bases between them. From germline, CDR1 is GTSNPN and CDR2 SVGIG (reference sequence). The length of the CDR3 is 14 residues. Written as DNA, the CDR3 is TGTGCCTGGAGTGTACCCGGGTCACTATCCGAGCAGTACTTC. It translates to CAWSVPGSLSEQYF.

The J gene is TRBJ1-4, the V gene TRBV25-1, with TRBD1 identical over 9 bases. This CDR3 comprises 14 residues. Unmatched junction bases numbered 4, after V lost 6 bases and J lost 5 bases. Germline assignment: CDR1 MGHDK and CDR2 SYGVNS. CDR3 sequence reads: CASRATGGNEKLFF. The CDR3 DNA follows: TGTGCCAGCAGGGCGACAGGGGGGAATGAAAAACTGTTTTTT. Full variable domain (missing parts from reference TRBV25-1 and TRBJ1-4): EADIYQTPRYLVIGTGKKITLECSQTMGHDKMYWYQQDPGMELHLIHYSYGVNSTEKGDLSSESTVSRIRTEHFPLTLESARPSHTSQYLCASRATGGNEKLFFGSGTQLSVL.

This chain uses TRBV10-3 with TRBJ1-2, with D possibly TRBD1 on 6 matching bases. The CDR3 extends over 15 amino acids. Trimming removed 6 bases at V and 2 bases at J, with 16 bases between. Germline CDR1 reads ENHRY; CDR2 reads SYGVKD. The CDR3 spells CAIRGADRSNYGYTF. In DNA, the CDR3 is TGTGCCATCAGGGGTGCGGACAGATCGAACTATGGCTACACCTTC.

V is TRBV29-1 and J is TRBJ2-3, with 8 bases identical to TRBD1. V was pared by 7 bases and J by 2 bases, with 8 bases of the junction left unmatched. The V gene's germline CDR1 is SQVTM and CDR2 ANQGSEA. This CDR3 is 14 amino acids long. This CDR3 reads CSAADRGDTDTQYF. CDR3 nucleotides: TGCAGCGCAGCAGACAGGGGAGACACAGATACGCAGTATTTT.

The genes are TRBV19 and TRBJ2-2, with a possible D match to TRBD2 (6 bases). The CDR3 is 15 amino acids. V lost 5 bases and J lost 2, with 12 bases in between. Germline-derived CDR1 and CDR2 are LNHDA and SQIVND (reference sequence). CDR3 amino acids: CASSAGRSNTGELFF. The CDR3 DNA reads as TGTGCCAGTAGTGCGGGACGGTCTAACACCGGGGAGCTGTTTTTT.

The rearrangement links TRBV30 to TRBJ1-6; D unresolved. CDR3 length: 13 amino acids. CDR1 is GTSNPN, CDR2 SVGIG, per germline (reference sequence). Between the trimmed V and J ends, which lost 3 bases and 10 bases, there was a span of 13 bases. The CDR3 DNA reads TGTGCCTGGAGAGGAAGCGGAAAATCACCCCTCCACTTT. This sequence encodes CAWRGSGKSPLHF.

The V call is TRBV5-1, the J call TRBJ2-6, with D perhaps TRBD1 (5 bases). Germline CDR1 reads SGHRS; CDR2 reads YFSETQ. The CDR3 is 17 amino acids. Trimming pared 0 bases from V and 2 bases from J, leaving 12 bases between. The CDR3 bases are TGCGCCAGCAGCTTGGATCAGGGTGGGGCTGGGGCCAACGTCCTGACTTTC. The encoded protein is CASSLDQGGAGANVLTF.

The rearrangement joins TRBV6-1 to TRBJ1-5; possible D gene TRBD1, 6 bases. The CDR3 spans 13 residues. V lost 5 bases to trimming and J lost 5 bases, with 10 bases between them. Germline values: CDR1 MNHNS, CDR2 SASEGT. CDR3 protein: CASSQGNDQPQHF. As DNA, the CDR3 is TGTGCCAGCAGTCAGGGGAATGATCAGCCCCAGCATTTT.